These T cell receptor beta chains were read from a single sample in a study of blood T cell repertoires in COVID-19. The assay was immunoSEQ multiplex PCR, and TCRdb's table has in-frame clones only and misses some. The data show 95,000 to 150,000 clones, with 88% seen just once and about 1% held by the top ten. Input material: peripheral blood. All receptors come from a woman in her 50s with active or convalescent COVID-19. The CDR3 runs from the conserved cysteine through the conserved F or W. A D gene is named only where the DNA matches it firmly. Clone size is shown for a subset of rows, as once, few, many or a class of expanded clone.

j_call,clone_size,v_call,d_call,cdr3_aa,cdr3_nt
TRBJ1-2,.,TRBV19,.,CASSIPREGSLIGYTF,TGTGCCAGTAGTATCCCCAGAGAGGGATCGCTAATTGGCTACACCTTC
TRBJ2-3,.,TRBV6-5,.,CASTFDSTDTQYF,TGTGCCAGCACCTTCGACAGTACAGATACGCAGTATTTT
TRBJ1-2,.,TRBV19,.,CASSRGGGALDGYTF,TGTGCCAGTAGTAGGGGCGGCGGGGCCTTGGATGGCTACACCTTC
TRBJ2-3,.,TRBV3-1/TRBV3-2,TRBD2,CASSQDGRELSTDTQYF,TGTGCCAGCAGCCAAGATGGGCGGGAGCTCAGCACAGATACGCAGTATTTT
TRBJ1-5,.,TRBV28,.,CASSANRARGNQPQHF,TGTGCCAGCAGTGCCAACAGGGCTCGGGGCAATCAGCCCCAGCATTTT
TRBJ1-3,.,TRBV28,.,CASSLSREVISSGNTIYF,TGTGCCAGCAGTTTATCCCGGGAAGTAATAAGTTCTGGAAACACCATATATTTT
TRBJ2-1,.,TRBV25-1,TRBD1,CASREKTGADLNEQFF,TGTGCCAGCAGGGAAAAGACAGGGGCGGATTTGAATGAGCAGTTCTTC
TRBJ2-1,once,TRBV6-1,TRBD2,CASSELAGLYNEQFF,TGTGCCAGCAGTGAACTAGCGGGCCTTTACAATGAGCAGTTCTTC
TRBJ2-5,.,TRBV7-2,.,CASSFRAPGVETQYF,TGTGCCAGCAGCTTCCGGGCACCAGGGGTGGAGACCCAGTACTTC
TRBJ1-1,.,TRBV12-3/TRBV12-4,.,CASSRVAGTEAFF,TGTGCCAGCAGTCGAGTGGCGGGCACTGAAGCTTTCTTT
TRBJ2-7,.,TRBV5-6,TRBD1,CASRKRGGAGNEQYF,TGTGCCAGCAGGAAGAGAGGGGGCGCGGGTAACGAGCAGTACTTC
TRBJ2-3,.,TRBV5-4,.,CASSFNTDTQYF,TGTGCCAGCAGCTTCAACACAGATACGCAGTATTTT
TRBJ2-2,.,TRBV6-2/TRBV6-3,TRBD2,CASSYHGLAGSTGELFF,TGTGCCAGCAGTTACCATGGGCTAGCGGGTAGCACCGGGGAGCTGTTTTTT
TRBJ2-7,.,TRBV7-2,TRBD2,CASSLGAGGPFRIHYEQYF,TGTGCCAGCAGCTTAGGAGCGGGAGGCCCCTTTCGTATCCACTACGAGCAGTACTTC
TRBJ1-1,.,TRBV6-5,.,CASSYSPTGRNTEAFF,TGTGCCAGCAGTTACTCACCGACAGGACGAAACACTGAAGCTTTCTTT
TRBJ1-5,.,TRBV5-6,TRBD1,CASSLGQGAGQPQHF,TGTGCCAGCAGCTTAGGACAGGGTGCCGGTCAGCCCCAGCATTTT
TRBJ2-7,.,TRBV3-1/TRBV3-2,.,CASSQGPGTANEQYF,TGTGCCAGCAGCCAAGGTCCAGGGACTGCGAACGAGCAGTACTTC
TRBJ2-3,.,TRBV6-1,TRBD1,CASSDGPGGADTQYF,TGTGCCAGCAGTGACGGCCCAGGGGGCGCAGATACGCAGTATTTT
TRBJ2-1,.,TRBV19,TRBD2,CASMWAGGSEQFF,TGTGCCAGTATGTGGGCGGGAGGGAGTGAGCAGTTCTTC
TRBJ2-7,.,TRBV12-3/TRBV12-4,TRBD1,CASREQGAYEQYF,TGTGCCAGCAGGGAACAGGGGGCCTACGAGCAGTACTTC
TRBJ1-6,.,TRBV5-1,.,CASSPTGGRGHSPLHF,TGCGCCAGCAGCCCCACGGGGGGGAGGGGTCATTCACCCCTCCACTTT
TRBJ2-7,once,TRBV18,.,CASSPPTLTRGLYYEQYF,TGTGCCAGCTCACCACCGACACTTACCAGAGGGCTATACTACGAGCAGTACTTC
TRBJ2-2,.,TRBV7-2,TRBD2,CGAGAAFANTGELFF,TGCGGGGCGGGAGCGGCGTTCGCGAACACCGGGGAGCTGTTTTTT
TRBJ1-1,.,TRBV18,TRBD1,CASSQGQIDTEAFF,TGTGCCAGCTCACAGGGACAGATAGACACTGAAGCTTTCTTT
TRBJ2-7,.,TRBV10-3,TRBD1,CAISGQDRGEQYF,TGTGCCATCAGCGGACAGGACAGGGGCGAGCAGTACTTC
TRBJ2-3,once,TRBV9,TRBD1,CASSAPGQVSTDTQYF,TGTGCCAGCAGCGCGCCGGGACAGGTTTCCACAGATACGCAGTATTTT
TRBJ2-7,.,TRBV28,.,CASSEGRKYEQYF,TGTGCCAGCAGCGAGGGAAGAAAGTACGAGCAGTACTTC
TRBJ2-7,once,TRBV18,.,CASSPPGRNEQYF,TGTGCCAGCTCACCGCCAGGCAGGAACGAGCAGTACTTC
TRBJ1-1,.,TRBV28,.,CASTPARPKDTEAFF,TGTGCCAGCACCCCCGCGAGGCCAAAAGACACTGAAGCTTTCTTT
TRBJ2-7,.,TRBV6-2/TRBV6-3,.,CASSYPKGEPSYEQYF,TGTGCCAGCAGTTACCCCAAGGGGGAGCCCTCCTACGAGCAGTACTTC
TRBJ2-5,.,TRBV3-1/TRBV3-2,TRBD2,CASSQVILAEGETQYF,TGTGCCAGCAGCCAAGTGATACTAGCGGAGGGGGAGACCCAGTACTTC
TRBJ2-3,.,TRBV9,TRBD2,CASSPRLAPDTQYF,TGTGCCAGCAGCCCCAGACTAGCGCCAGATACGCAGTATTTT
TRBJ2-7,.,TRBV19,.,CASSQARGLGTYEQYF,TGTGCCAGTAGTCAGGCCAGGGGATTAGGAACCTACGAGCAGTACTTC
TRBJ1-1,.,TRBV7-3,.,CASSLTGDGEAFF,TGTGCCAGCAGCTTAACAGGAGACGGTGAAGCTTTCTTT
TRBJ2-1,.,TRBV4-3,TRBD1,CASSHGDRGLYNEQFF,TGCGCCAGCAGCCATGGGGACAGGGGGCTCTACAATGAGCAGTTCTTC
TRBJ2-2,.,TRBV5-5,.,CASSLGPSRGTGELFF,TGTGCCAGCAGCTTGGGGCCCTCCCGGGGGACCGGGGAGCTGTTTTTT
TRBJ1-1,few,TRBV28,.,CASSLGGDSTEAFF,TGTGCCAGCAGTCTCGGGGGGGACTCCACTGAAGCTTTCTTT
TRBJ2-2,.,TRBV2,TRBD2,CASTLAGGYTGELFF,TGTGCCAGCACCCTAGCGGGAGGGTACACCGGGGAGCTGTTTTTT
TRBJ1-3,.,TRBV19,.,CATSLSGNTIYF,TGTGCTACTTCCCTCTCTGGAAACACCATATATTTT
TRBJ2-6,.,TRBV5-1,.,CAIISGANVLTF,TGCGCCATCATCTCTGGGGCCAACGTCCTGACTTTC
TRBJ2-1,.,TRBV3-1/TRBV3-2,.,CASSQRGLDYNEQFF,TGTGCCAGCAGCCAACGAGGGCTAGACTACAATGAGCAGTTCTTC
TRBJ2-7,.,TRBV5-6,TRBD1,CASSAPGQGLYEQYF,TGTGCCAGCAGCGCTCCGGGACAGGGTCTATACGAGCAGTACTTC
TRBJ2-5,.,TRBV7-3,TRBD2,CASSSRASGGETQYF,TGTGCCAGCAGCTCAAGGGCTAGCGGGGGGGAGACCCAGTACTTC
TRBJ1-2,few,TRBV2,.,CASSEGTHGYTF,TGTGCCAGCAGCGAGGGGACTCATGGCTACACCTTC
TRBJ1-4,.,TRBV28,.,CASSHSREPNEKLFF,TGTGCCAGCAGTCACAGTAGGGAGCCTAATGAAAAACTGTTTTTT
TRBJ2-2,.,TRBV3-1/TRBV3-2,TRBD2,CASSPSTSGRWAGELFF,TGTGCCAGCAGCCCGTCGACTAGCGGGAGATGGGCCGGGGAGCTGTTTTTT
TRBJ2-5,.,TRBV29-1,.,CSVGRGLKETQYF,TGCAGCGTGGGCAGAGGGCTGAAAGAGACCCAGTACTTC
TRBJ1-2,.,TRBV5-8,TRBD1,CASSRNPGQGAPPYGYTF,TGTGCCAGCAGCAGAAACCCGGGACAGGGGGCACCCCCCTATGGCTACACCTTC
TRBJ1-2,.,TRBV12-3/TRBV12-4,.,CASSFQGRGGYTF,TGTGCCAGCAGTTTTCAGGGTAGGGGTGGCTACACCTTC
TRBJ1-2,.,TRBV28,TRBD1,CASSPGTGNVNYGYTF,TGTGCCAGCAGTCCGGGGACAGGGAACGTTAACTATGGCTACACCTTC
TRBJ2-2,.,TRBV27,.,CASGPGRTGELFF,TGTGCCAGCGGGCCAGGGAGGACCGGGGAGCTGTTTTTT
TRBJ2-3,once,TRBV6-5,TRBD2,CASSYRTSGSTQYF,TGTGCCAGCAGTTACCGGACTAGCGGGAGCACGCAGTATTTT
TRBJ1-3,.,TRBV3-1/TRBV3-2,.,CASSPPPPGVSGNTIYF,TGTGCCAGCAGCCCCCCCCCTCCAGGTGTCTCTGGAAACACCATATATTTT
TRBJ1-4,once,TRBV18,.,CASSPRGPVEKLFF,TGTGCCAGCTCACCACGGGGGCCGGTTGAAAAACTGTTTTTT
TRBJ2-3,.,TRBV4-1,TRBD2,CASSQYSGGRGDTQYF,TGCGCCAGCAGCCAGTATAGCGGGGGCAGGGGAGATACGCAGTATTTT
TRBJ1-1,.,TRBV25-1,.,CASSDPGSGPTEAFF,TGTGCCAGCAGTGACCCCGGGAGCGGGCCCACTGAAGCTTTCTTT
TRBJ1-2,.,TRBV2,.,CASSGNPSGGYTF,TGTGCCAGCAGTGGTAATCCTTCAGGTGGCTACACCTTC